A single T cell receptor beta chain is shown here with its context. The source of the sample is a study of blood T cell repertoires in COVID-19. In the study overall: Sources were T cells, B-cell-depleted T cells, or PBMCs; the material itself was cDNA or gDNA.

The CDR3 consists of 14 residues. Unmatched junction bases numbered 11, after V lost 6 bases and J lost 6 bases. CDR1 and CDR2 (germline): MDHEN, SYDVKM. The assay was immunoSEQ multiplex PCR, and TCRdb's table has in-frame clones only and misses some. The sample has more than 95,000 clones, roughly 84% seen once; the top ten hold 26%. The chain uses TRBV28 and TRBJ2-7, with TRBD1 matching 7 bases. The sequence was obtained from a man aged 55 to 70 with acute or convalescent COVID-19. The sequencing input was peripheral blood. CDR3 bases: TGTGCCAGCAGCCGTACTACAGGGGTTCGCGAGCAGTACTTC. Amino acids: CASSRTTGVREQYF.